The 11 T cell receptor beta chains reported below all come from one sample, sequenced in a study of T cell repertoires in cytomegalovirus infection. One entry per CDR3 protein, called by TCRdb with MiXCR from the reads. This sample has roughly 640,000 distinct CDR3 sequences, with 24% found just once. Sequencing was carried out using CD8+ T cells from PBMCs. These receptors were collected from a human donor in good health (CMV status not recorded). Some clones in this sample may be carry-over from other donors' samples.

This clonotype was seen a handful of times. This chain connects TRBV2 to TRBJ1-5, with 7 bases fitting TRBD1. CDR3 size: 18 residues. J gave up 3 bases and V 6 bases, and 17 bases lay outside the gene matches. CDR1 SNHLY and CDR2 FYNNEI come from the germline V gene. The CDR3 loop is CASSVRDSYIPPNQPQHF. CDR3 sequence (DNA): TGTGCCAGCAGCGTCCGGGACAGTTATATTCCGCCCAATCAGCCCCAGCATTTT.

V usage is TRBV29-1 and J usage is TRBJ2-1; D call uncertain. V was clipped by 5 bases and J by 5 bases, with 7 bases between them. The length of the CDR3 is 11 residues. The germline CDR1 and CDR2 sequences are SQVTM and ANQGSEA. CDR3 nucleotides: TGCAGCGTTAATGAGGACAATGAGCAGTTCTTC. Amino acid sequence: CSVNEDNEQFF.

This clonotype was counted between two and nine times. This chain links TRBV29-1 with TRBJ2-1; 9 bases match TRBD1. Germline lookup yields CDR1 SQVTM and CDR2 ANQGSEA. CDR3 size: 14 residues. J lost 6 bases, V lost 3 bases, and 6 bases had no gene match. In nucleotides, the CDR3 is TGCAGCGTTGATTACAGGGGGCTTTTCAATGAGCAGTTCTTC. As protein: CSVDYRGLFNEQFF.

As to this clonotype: Because the CDR3 is missing its conserved closing phenylalanine or tryptophan, this is likely a read error. The rearrangement joins TRBV6-1 to TRBJ2-1; the match to TRBD2 covers 12 bases. J gave up 5 bases and V 7 bases, and 9 bases lay outside the gene matches. The germline CDR1 and CDR2 sequences are MNHNS and SASEGT. CDR3 size: 16 residues. CDR3 amino acids: CASTLLAGGPNNEQFL. The CDR3 bases are TGTGCCAGCACTCTGCTAGCGGGGGGGCCGAACAATGAGCAGTTCTTG.

The chain links TRBV24-1 to TRBJ2-5, with D unclear. Trimming took off 0 bases at V and 3 bases at J, with 1 base between the two ends. In germline, CDR1 is KGHDR, CDR2 SFDVKD. The CDR3 is made up of 12 amino acids. CDR3 loop: CATSDLEETQYF. The DNA for the CDR3 is TGTGCCACCAGTGATTTGGAAGAGACCCAGTACTTC.

This clonotype was seen ten or more times. The rearrangement links TRBV7-6 to TRBJ2-3; the match to TRBD2 covers 8 bases. There are 15 residues in the CDR3. With 0 bases clipped from V and 7 bases from J, the junction kept 6 bases outside the gene matches. Germline V lookup: CDR1 SGHVS, CDR2 FNYEAQ. CDR3 residues: CASSLALAGGHTQYF. Here the CDR3 DNA reads TGTGCCAGCAGCTTAGCGCTAGCGGGCGGGCATACGCAGTATTTT. The full variable domain, its missing parts supplied by reference TRBV7-6 and TRBJ2-3, is GAGVSQSPRYKVTKRGQDVALRCDPISGHVSLYWYRQALGQGPEFLTYFNYEAQQDKSGLPNDRFSAERPEGSISTLTIQRTEQRDSAMYRCASSLALAGGHTQYFGPGTRLTVL.

This clonotype was recorded many times. The rearrangement links TRBV7-9 to TRBJ1-2; possible D gene TRBD1, 6 bases. Germline V lookup: CDR1 SEHNR, CDR2 FQNEAQ (reference sequence). V shed 2 bases and J shed 2 bases, with 9 bases lying between them. The CDR3 is 14 amino acids. The CDR3 coding sequence is TGTGCCAGCAGCTTAACAGGGTCAAACTATGGCTACACCTTC. It yields the protein CASSLTGSNYGYTF. Using reference TRBV7-9 and TRBJ1-2 for the parts outside the CDR3, the full variable domain is DTGVSQNPRHKITKRGQNVTFRCDPISEHNRLYWYRQTLGQGPEFLTYFQNEAQLEKSRLLSDRFSAERPKGSFSTLEIQRTEQGDSAMYLCASSLTGSNYGYTFGSGTRLTVV.

At least ten counts were recorded for this clonotype. The V gene is TRBV6-2 or TRBV6-3, the J gene TRBJ2-7; 10 nucleotides line up with TRBD1. The CDR3 runs 14 residues. V was pared by 5 bases and J by 4 bases, with 5 bases of the junction left unmatched. CDR1 is MNHEY and CDR2 is SVGEGT in the germline V gene. CDR3 in amino acids: CASSLWTGGYEQYV. The CDR3 bases are TGTGCCAGCAGTCTGTGGACAGGGGGGTACGAGCAGTACGTC.

CDR3 residues: CATSRERVGVYNEQFF. Here the CDR3 DNA reads TGTGCCACCAGCAGAGAGAGGGTGGGTGTGTACAATGAGCAGTTCTTC. This sequence joins TRBV15 and TRBJ2-1; D might be TRBD2 (5 bases). The germline V and J ends were trimmed by 0 bases and 4 bases, with 13 bases remaining between them. Germline V CDR1 and CDR2: LNHNV, YYDKDF (reference sequence). The CDR3 extends over 16 amino acids.

Remarks on this clonotype: One junction end disagrees with the germline gene, perhaps due to a read error. The chain employs TRBV6-8 and TRBJ2-2; tentatively, D is TRBD2 (5 bases). The CDR3 is made up of 14 amino acids. Germline V gives CDR1 MNHGY, CDR2 SAAAGT. The CDR3: CVSSRGTGTGELFF. In nucleotides, the CDR3 is TGTGTCAGCTCCCGGGGTACGGGCACCGGGGAGCTGTTTTTT.

This clonotype was counted ten times or more. The chain carries TRBV6-5 and TRBJ1-1; 8 positions agree with TRBD1. The V and J ends lost 0 bases and 2 bases, in that order; junction bases with no gene match: 8. The CDR3 sequence is 17 residues long. Germline V gene data show CDR1 as MNHEY and CDR2 as SVGAGI. The CDR3 coding sequence is TGTGCCAGCAGTTACTCGGGGGCAGGGGGCGCAAACACTGAAGCTTTCTTT. Its translation: CASSYSGAGGANTEAFF.